The entry below gives a single TCR beta chain sequence along with its context. Sequencing was performed with immunoSEQ multiplex PCR; in TCRdb, only in-frame clones are kept and a portion is missing. This repertoire shows 2 million to 3 million clones, 90% to 95% found once; its top ten account for approximately 0.37%. The source of the sample is a study of shared clonotypes between healthy human individuals. The receptor was derived from a man aged 18 to 30 in good health. Some clones in this sample may be carry-over from other donors' samples. Sequenced sample: naive CD4+ T cells from PBMCs. This sample's subset: CD45RA+ positively selected.

The CDR3 region has the DNA TGTGCCTGGACTTTAGGCGGGAGGGCATCTGATACGCAGTATTTT. It codes for CAWTLGGRASDTQYF. The chain links TRBV30 to TRBJ2-3; 9 positions agree with TRBD2. The V gene end was trimmed by 4 bases and the J gene end by 6 bases; junction bases not matched to a gene: 11. Per germline, CDR1 GTSNPN and CDR2 SVGIG (reference sequence). This CDR3 comprises 15 residues.